Here is one T cell receptor (beta chain) with its context. What antigen it recognizes has not been identified. Nothing much larger sits one base from this clone, and base qualities are not available. According to the description, T-allo10 cells that came from the donor were anergic, were specific for host alloantigens, and could carry out alloantigen-specific suppression. Sequenced using an Illumina MiSeq. TCRdb's own reprocessing of the public reads used fastp at Q25 and MiXCR and kept productive beta chains. Every CDR3 protein is listed once, alongside the most common genes and DNA of its rows. In all, the sample holds 60,000 to 80,000 distinct CDR3 sequences, and roughly 60% of those were seen once. About 8% of the sample rests with the top ten. This record belongs to a study of type 1 regulatory T cells listed by TCRdb under 2021. Study-wide context: An in vitro protocol by which a Tr1-enriched, alloantigen-specific CD4 T cell product named T-allo10 was generated was characterized in the study. Patients with hematological malignancies who were receiving allogeneic hematopoietic stem cell transplantation were the group in which T-allo10 was being clinically evaluated.

The CDR3 has 14 amino acids, counting the end cysteine and phenylalanine. Of all the DNA, just the CDR3 is kept, 42 bases in frame from base 1. V loses 2 bases, J loses 5 bases, and the germline ends lie 11 bases apart. Sequences KGHDR (CDR1) and SFDVKD (CDR2) are obtained from the germline V gene. Sequencing input: cultured T cells, either the whole culture or a sorted T cell fraction (not recorded which). The sample's cell subset or site label is to be understood as: Tr1-enriched cell product generated in vitro against host alloantigens. The sequence came from a human donor in good health. Recombination connected TRBV24-1 to TRBJ1-1; the D gene is perhaps TRBD1, on 5 matching bases. DNA sequence: TGTGCCACCAGTGATTCCCAGGGTCAAACTGAAGCTTTCTTT. This encodes CATSDSQGQTEAFF.